This is a list of T cell receptor beta chains from one sample in a study of cytomegalovirus exposure and HLA in healthy donors. The repertoire was sequenced with immunoSEQ multiplex PCR; TCRdb's copy has only in-frame clones and lacks some. The data include tens of thousands of clones; the top ten clones carry 7.5% to 9%. Sample: PBMCs. These receptors were collected from a male donor in good health and CMV-seronegative. The CDR3 runs from the conserved cysteine through the conserved F or W. D genes are given only for firm matches.

d_call j_call v_call cdr3_nt cdr3_aa
TRBD2 TRBJ2-1 TRBV5-4 TGTGCCAGCAGCTTGGCCCAGACTAGCATTGAGCAGTTCTTC CASSLAQTSIEQFF
- TRBJ1-5 TRBV7-9 TGTGCCAGCAGCTCGGCGGGGTTGCAGCCCCAGCATTTT CASSSAGLQPQHF
TRBD1 TRBJ1-5 TRBV6-5 TGTGCCAGCAGTTTTGGACAGGGCAATCAGCCCCAGCATTTT CASSFGQGNQPQHF
- TRBJ2-5 TRBV5-1 TGCGCCAGCAGCCGGGGGTCGACGGAAGATAAAGAGACCCAGTACTTC CASSRGSTEDKETQYF
- TRBJ1-5 TRBV19 TGTGCCAGTTTAGGGCAGGGGCTACTTCAGCCCCAGCATTTT CASLGQGLLQPQHF
TRBD2 TRBJ2-1 TRBV5-6 TGTGCCAGCAGCTTGGCAGGCGGGAGTAGTGAGCAGTTCTTC CASSLAGGSSEQFF
- TRBJ2-2 TRBV7-2 TGTGCCAGCTGCGGGACCCTGGGAGGCGGGGAGCTGTTTTTT CASCGTLGGGELFF
- TRBJ2-7 TRBV4-3 TGCGCCAGCAGGGACACAGGCGTCGACGAGCAGTACTTC CASRDTGVDEQYF
TRBD1 TRBJ1-2 TRBV29-1 TGCAGCTCCGGAGGGGGCGGTTCTAACTATGGCTACACCTTC CSSGGGGSNYGYTF
TRBD1 TRBJ1-4 TRBV5-6 TGTGCCAGCAGCTCCCCGGACAGGACTAATGAAAAACTGTTTTTT CASSSPDRTNEKLFF
- TRBJ2-3 TRBV12-2 TGTGCAAGTCGCTTCGGCGGGAGTTGTTCAGATACGCAGTATTTT CASRFGGSCSDTQYF
- TRBJ1-5 TRBV5-8 TGTGCCAGCAGCTTGACAGGGAACTCCTTCAATCAGCCCCAGCATTTT CASSLTGNSFNQPQHF
- TRBJ2-1 TRBV6-5 TGTGCCAGCAGGAAAGACAGTGAGGTTGTGAATGAGCAGTTCTTC CASRKDSEVVNEQFF
TRBD2 TRBJ2-7 TRBV2 TGTGCCAGCGAGCGGGAGGGCCTTAACGAGCAGTACTTC CASEREGLNEQYF
TRBD2 TRBJ2-7 TRBV30 TGTGCCTGGAGTGTACGTGGTAGCGGGGTCTACGAGCAGTACTTC CAWSVRGSGVYEQYF
- TRBJ1-5 TRBV19 TGTGCCAGTAGTACACAGGCATTGCCCCAGCATTTT CASSTQALPQHF
TRBD1 TRBJ2-7 TRBV19 TGTGCCAGTAGTCCTAGAGGACAGGGAGCAAGGGGCTACGAGCAGTACTTC CASSPRGQGARGYEQYF
- TRBJ1-4 TRBV27 TGTGCCAGCAGTTTCCAGGGGAACCCTAATGAAAAACTGTTTTTT CASSFQGNPNEKLFF
- TRBJ1-1 TRBV2 TGTGCCAGCAGCCGGGTAGGGGGGAACACTGAAGCTTTCTTT CASSRVGGNTEAFF
TRBD1 TRBJ2-7 TRBV11-2 TGTGCCAGCAGCTCCGGACAGGGGGGCTACGAGCAGTACTTC CASSSGQGGYEQYF
- TRBJ2-7 TRBV5-6 TGTGCCAGCAGCTGGAGGCTCCTACACTACGAGCAGTACTTC CASSWRLLHYEQYF
TRBD2 TRBJ2-1 TRBV29-1 TGCAGCGTTGCGGGAGGAGTCCACAATGAGCAGTTCTTC CSVAGGVHNEQFF
TRBD2 TRBJ2-1 TRBV30 TGTGCCTGGAAGGTAGCGGGGCGACAGCAGTTCTTC CAWKVAGRQQFF
TRBD2 TRBJ2-2 TRBV5-4 TGTGCCAGCAGCTTCAAGCGGGAGGGCACCGGGGAGCTGTTTTTT CASSFKREGTGELFF
TRBD2 TRBJ2-7 TRBV4-1 TGCGCCAGCAGCTTCGGACTAGCGGGGTACTACGAGCAGTACTTC CASSFGLAGYYEQYF
TRBD2 TRBJ2-5 TRBV18 TGTGCCAGCTCACCAGTGGCTAGCGGCCAAGAGACCCAGTACTTC CASSPVASGQETQYF
TRBD2 TRBJ2-5 TRBV18 TGTGCCAGCTCACCATCGGGACTAGCGGGAGCAATCGGGCAGTACTTC CASSPSGLAGAIGQYF
- TRBJ1-5 TRBV15 TGTGCCACCAGCAGAGCCGCCGGGGTCCAGCATTTT CATSRAAGVQHF
- TRBJ1-5 TRBV7-2 TGTGCCAGCAGCCCCTCTCCGGGGGGGCATCAGCCCCAGCATTTT CASSPSPGGHQPQHF
- TRBJ2-3 TRBV7-2 TGTGCCAGCAGCCCAGGGGCTAGCACAGATACGCAGTATTTT CASSPGASTDTQYF
TRBD1 TRBJ2-7 TRBV25-1 TGTGCCAGCAGTGGGCGACAGGGAATCTACGAGCAGTACTTC CASSGRQGIYEQYF
TRBD1 TRBJ1-3 TRBV30 TGTGCCTGGAGAGCTTTCCTCCGGACAGGCCACAAGACCCGCTCTGGAAACACCATATATTTT CAWRAFLRTGHKTRSGNTIYF
TRBD1 TRBJ1-1 TRBV7-2 TGTGCCAGCAGCCCGGACAGGGCGGGCACTGAAGCTTTCTTT CASSPDRAGTEAFF
- TRBJ2-2 TRBV6-6 TGTGCCAGCAGACCTACGGGGGAGCTGTTTTTT CASRPTGELFF
- TRBJ1-2 TRBV5-6 TGTGCCAGCAGCTTGGTCGTAGTGGACATACCGTTGGATGGCTACACCTTC CASSLVVVDIPLDGYTF
- TRBJ1-1 TRBV29-1 TGCAGCTTACATGACAGGTCGACTGAAGCTTTCTTT CSLHDRSTEAFF
TRBD1 TRBJ2-2 TRBV7-3 TGTGCCAGCAGCCCTAGAGGGATAGACAGGGGGAACACCGGGGAGCTGTTTTTT CASSPRGIDRGNTGELFF
- TRBJ2-3 TRBV20-1 TGCAGTCCCCATGGCACAGATACGCAGTATTTT CSPHGTDTQYF
- TRBJ2-2 TRBV6-1 TGTGCCAGCAGACCCGTGACAGGAGCTACCGGGGAGCTGTTTTTT CASRPVTGATGELFF
- TRBJ2-3 TRBV7-7 TGTGCCAGCAGCGCGCAAAGCACAGATACGCAGTATTTT CASSAQSTDTQYF
TRBD1 TRBJ2-5 TRBV4-3 TGCGCCAGCAGCCAAGATACAGGGGTGAAGACCCAGTACTTC CASSQDTGVKTQYF
TRBD2 TRBJ2-1 TRBV10-3 TGTGCCAACGGACAATACCTAGCGGGAGGGTTCCTTGAGCAGTTCTTC CANGQYLAGGFLEQFF
- TRBJ2-1 TRBV27 TGTGCCAGCAGGGTTCGGGACATTTACAATGAGCAGTTCTTC CASRVRDIYNEQFF
- TRBJ2-2 TRBV5-6 TGTGCCAGCAGCAAAGAAAGGACTCTGAACACCGGGGAGCTGTTTTTT CASSKERTLNTGELFF
- TRBJ2-7 TRBV6-6 TGTGCCAGCAGTCGGCGGGACGCCTACGAGCAGTACTTC CASSRRDAYEQYF
- TRBJ1-4 TRBV30 TGTGCCTGGGACAGAGCGACTAATGAAAAACTGTTTTTT CAWDRATNEKLFF